This record covers a single TCR beta chain. The sample is drawn from a study of cytomegalovirus exposure and HLA in healthy donors. Primers included in the PCR were 60 Vbeta and 13 Jbeta primers. Measured with immunoSEQ multiplex PCR; TCRdb has only the in-frame clones, and not every one. The sample includes some 210,000 clones, approximately 80% of them seen just once. Donors were ostensibly healthy at sampling, although undocumented immune exposures were probable. The receptor's source is a male donor in good health and CMV-seronegative. The sample consisted of PBMCs.

The CDR3: CASSPRGPGLAGDKFLDTQYF. Written as DNA, the CDR3 is TGTGCCAGCTCACCACGGGGACCAGGACTAGCGGGAGATAAGTTTTTGGATACGCAGTATTTT. The chain recombines TRBV18 with TRBJ2-3; TRBD2 aligns across 13 bases. Per germline, CDR1 KGHSH and CDR2 LQKENI. The CDR3 extends over 21 amino acids. The junction had 19 bases not matched to a gene; V was cut back by 1 base and J by 6 bases. Drawing the rest from reference TRBV18 and TRBJ2-3, the complete variable domain is NAGVMQNPRHLVRRRGQEARLRCSPMKGHSHVYWYRQLPEEGLKFMVYLQKENIIDESGMPKERFSAEFPKEGPSILRIQQVVRGDSAAYFCASSPRGPGLAGDKFLDTQYFGPGTRLTVL.